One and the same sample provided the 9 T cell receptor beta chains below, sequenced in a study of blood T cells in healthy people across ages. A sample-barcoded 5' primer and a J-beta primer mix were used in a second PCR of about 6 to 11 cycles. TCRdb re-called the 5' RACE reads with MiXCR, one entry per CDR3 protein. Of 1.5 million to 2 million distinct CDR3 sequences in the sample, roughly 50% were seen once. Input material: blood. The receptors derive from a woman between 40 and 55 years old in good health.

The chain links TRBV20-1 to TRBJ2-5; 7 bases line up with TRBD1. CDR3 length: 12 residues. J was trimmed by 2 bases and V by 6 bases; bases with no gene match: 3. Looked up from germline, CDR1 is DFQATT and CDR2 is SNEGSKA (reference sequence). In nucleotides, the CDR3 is TGCAGTGCCGAGGGACAGCAAGAGACCCAGTACTTC. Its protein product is CSAEGQQETQYF.

The CDR3 coding sequence is TGTGCCAGCAGCCAAGAACCCCTAGTAGCGGGGAGCCAAGAGACCCAGTACTTC. Protein: CASSQEPLVAGSQETQYF. The rearrangement uses TRBV4-2 and TRBJ2-5, with 8 bases fitting TRBD2. The germline V gene encodes CDR1 LGHNA and CDR2 YNFKEQ. The CDR3 totals 18 residues. J gave up 1 base and V 0 bases, and 10 bases lay outside the gene matches.

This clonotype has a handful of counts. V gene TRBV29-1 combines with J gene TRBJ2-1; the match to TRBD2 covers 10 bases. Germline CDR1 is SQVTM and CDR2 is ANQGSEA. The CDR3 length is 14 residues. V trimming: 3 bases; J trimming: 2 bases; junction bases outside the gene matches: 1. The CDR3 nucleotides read TGCAGCGTTGATCTAGCGGGGGCCTACAATGAGCAGTTCTTC. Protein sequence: CSVDLAGAYNEQFF.

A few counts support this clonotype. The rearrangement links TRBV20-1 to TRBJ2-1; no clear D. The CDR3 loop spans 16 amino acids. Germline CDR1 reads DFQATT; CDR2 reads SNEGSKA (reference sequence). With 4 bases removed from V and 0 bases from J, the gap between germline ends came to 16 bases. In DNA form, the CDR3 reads TGCAGTGCTAATTTCGCCGCCCGTAGCTCCTACAATGAGCAGTTCTTC. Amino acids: CSANFAARSSYNEQFF.

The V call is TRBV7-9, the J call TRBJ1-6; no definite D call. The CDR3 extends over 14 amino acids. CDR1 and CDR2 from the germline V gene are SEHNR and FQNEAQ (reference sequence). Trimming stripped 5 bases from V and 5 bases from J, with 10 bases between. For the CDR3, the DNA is TGTGCCAGCAGCCCCGACGGGGATAATTCACCCCTCCACTTT. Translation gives CASSPDGDNSPLHF.

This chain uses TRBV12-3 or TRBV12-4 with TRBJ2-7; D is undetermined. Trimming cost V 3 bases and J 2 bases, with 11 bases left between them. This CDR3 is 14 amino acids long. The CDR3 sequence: CASSFEAETYEQYF. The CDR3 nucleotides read TGTGCCAGCAGTTTCGAGGCAGAAACCTACGAGCAGTACTTC.

Written as DNA, the CDR3 is TGTGCCAGCAGCCAAGTACGGGAGGGACAAGAGACCCAGTACTTC. Translated: CASSQVREGQETQYF. The chain uses TRBV14 and TRBJ2-5; 8 bases fit TRBD2. The length of the CDR3 is 15 residues. Germline CDR1 is SGHDN and CDR2 is FVKESK. Trimming removed 1 base from V and 2 bases from J; junction bases left unmatched: 3.

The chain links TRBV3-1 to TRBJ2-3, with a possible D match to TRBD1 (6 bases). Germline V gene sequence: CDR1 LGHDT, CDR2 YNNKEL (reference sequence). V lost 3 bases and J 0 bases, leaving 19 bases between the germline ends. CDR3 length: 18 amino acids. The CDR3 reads CASSHRDTSYRSTDTQYF. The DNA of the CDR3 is TGTGCCAGCAGCCACCGGGACACCTCCTATAGAAGCACAGATACGCAGTATTTT.

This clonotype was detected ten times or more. The CDR3 DNA reads TGTGCCAGCAGCCGTAGCGGGGGGGCAGAGACCCAGTACTTC. It yields the protein CASSRSGGAETQYF. The V call is TRBV7-2, the J call TRBJ2-5, with 11 bases lining up with TRBD2. This CDR3 region has 14 residues. Germline V gene sequence: CDR1 SGHTA, CDR2 FQGNSA. V was clipped by 5 bases and J by 4 bases; unmatched bases: 3.